The 9 T cell receptor beta chains listed next were all sequenced from one sample in a study of blood T cell repertoires in COVID-19. The table came from immunoSEQ multiplex PCR; TCRdb's copy has only in-frame clones and leaves some out. The table includes roughly 200,000 clones, about 85% detected once. The specimen sequenced was PBMCs or T cells enriched from blood (not recorded which). The receptor set was obtained from a man aged 40-55 years who had recovered from COVID-19.

As DNA, the CDR3 is TGTGCCAGCAGTTTTGAGACAACTAATTCACCCCTCCACTTT. It yields the protein CASSFETTNSPLHF. This chain uses TRBV27 with TRBJ1-6; no clear D gene. The V end lost 3 bases, the J end lost 6 bases, and 9 bases lay between the germline ends. Germline V gene sequence: CDR1 MNHEY, CDR2 SMNVEV (reference sequence). The CDR3 has 14 amino acids.

V usage is TRBV7-3 and J usage is TRBJ2-2, with 7 bases that match TRBD2. The CDR3 length is 19 residues. J lost 6 bases, V lost 5 bases, and 21 bases had no gene match. CDR1 is SGHTA and CDR2 is FQGTGA in the germline V gene. The CDR3 reads CASSPLAERILTIAGELFF. The CDR3 coding sequence is TGTGCCAGCAGCCCCCTAGCGGAGCGAATCTTAACGATAGCCGGGGAGCTGTTTTTT.

This clone showed up just a few times. The CDR3: CASSNSGRGQETQYF. CDR3 nucleotide sequence: TGTGCCAGCAGTAATAGCGGGAGGGGCCAAGAGACCCAGTACTTC. V usage is TRBV6-5 and J usage is TRBJ2-5; 11 positions match TRBD2. Trimming took 5 bases from V and 1 from J; bases not matched to a gene: 3. This CDR3 comprises 15 residues. Germline loops: CDR1 MNHEY, CDR2 SVGAGI.

This rearrangement joins TRBV13 to TRBJ2-4; 7 positions agree with TRBD1. CDR1 is PRHDT and CDR2 is FYEKMQ in the germline V gene (reference sequence). There are 19 residues in the CDR3. V lost 4 bases, J lost 0 bases, and 15 bases stayed unmatched. CDR3 sequence (DNA): TGTGCCAGCAGCTGGTCCCGGGACAGTTTCCCCCTAGCCAAAAACATTCAGTACTTC. Protein sequence: CASSWSRDSFPLAKNIQYF.

The chain employs TRBV19 and TRBJ2-3; 10 bases agree with TRBD2. V lost 2 bases, J lost 5 bases, and 4 bases stayed unmatched. The CDR3 is made up of 15 amino acids. Looked up from germline, CDR1 is LNHDA and CDR2 is SQIVND (reference sequence). CDR3 protein: CASSISSGRIDTQYF. The CDR3 DNA reads TGTGCCAGTAGTATATCTAGCGGGAGAATAGATACGCAGTATTTT.

The chain is built from TRBV12-3 or TRBV12-4 and TRBJ2-7; the D gene is possibly TRBD1 (5 bases). The CDR3 spans 11 residues. The V end was cut by 5 bases, the J end by 4 bases, with 6 bases between. CDR3 coding DNA: TGTGCCAGCAGTCGACAGTACGAGCAGTACTTC. It specifies CASSRQYEQYF.

The V gene is TRBV24-1, the J gene TRBJ1-1; 9 bases are shared with TRBD1. The CDR3 covers 18 residues. With V trimmed by 4 bases and J by 1 base, 12 bases remained unmatched. Germline CDR1 is KGHDR and CDR2 is SFDVKD. In nucleotides, the CDR3 is TGTGCCACCAGTGAAGGTACCGGGACAGGGAAAAGGAACACTGAAGCTTTCTTT. As protein: CATSEGTGTGKRNTEAFF.

The CDR3 DNA is TGCGCCAGCAGCTCGGGACATTCGAACACCGGGGAGCTGTTTTTT. Protein sequence: CASSSGHSNTGELFF. The chain recombines TRBV5-1 with TRBJ2-2, with D perhaps matching TRBD1 (6 bases). CDR1 and CDR2 (germline): SGHRS, YFSETQ. V was trimmed by 3 bases and J by 0 bases, leaving 9 bases between them. The CDR3 covers 15 residues.

This clone was counted between two and nine times. This chain uses TRBV28 with TRBJ2-3; TRBD1 aligns across 8 bases. The junction had 7 bases not matched to a gene; V was cut back by 5 bases and J by 3 bases. There are 15 residues in the CDR3. Germline loops: CDR1 MDHEN, CDR2 SYDVKM. The CDR3 loop reads CASSLGDRTTDTQYF. Here the CDR3 DNA reads TGTGCCAGCAGTCTCGGGGACAGGACTACAGATACGCAGTATTTT.